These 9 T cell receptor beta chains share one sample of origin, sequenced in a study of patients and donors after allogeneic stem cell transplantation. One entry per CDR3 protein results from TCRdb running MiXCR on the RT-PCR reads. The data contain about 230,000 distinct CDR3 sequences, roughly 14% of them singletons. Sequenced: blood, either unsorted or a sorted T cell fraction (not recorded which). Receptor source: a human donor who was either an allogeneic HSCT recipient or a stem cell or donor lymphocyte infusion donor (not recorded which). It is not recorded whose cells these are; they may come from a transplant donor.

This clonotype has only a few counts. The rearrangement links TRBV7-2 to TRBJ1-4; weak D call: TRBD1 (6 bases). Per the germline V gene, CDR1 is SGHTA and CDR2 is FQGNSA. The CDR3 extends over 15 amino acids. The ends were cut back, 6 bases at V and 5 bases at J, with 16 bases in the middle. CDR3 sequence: CASRPGTRGNEKLFF. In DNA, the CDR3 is TGTGCCAGCAGACCGGGCACAAGGGGGAATGAAAAACTGTTTTTT.

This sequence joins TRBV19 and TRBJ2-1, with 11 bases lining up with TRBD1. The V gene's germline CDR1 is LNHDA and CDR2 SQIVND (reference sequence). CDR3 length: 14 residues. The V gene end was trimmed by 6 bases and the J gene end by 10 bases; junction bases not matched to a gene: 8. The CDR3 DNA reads TGTGCCAGTAGCCCGGGACAGGGGGTCGGGGAGCAGTTCTTC. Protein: CASSPGQGVGEQFF.

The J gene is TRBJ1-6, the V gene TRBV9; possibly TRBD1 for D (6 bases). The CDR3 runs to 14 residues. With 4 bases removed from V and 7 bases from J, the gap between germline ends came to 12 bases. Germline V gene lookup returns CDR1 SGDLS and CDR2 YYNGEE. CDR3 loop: CASSTGTPNSPLHF. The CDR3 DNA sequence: TGTGCCAGCAGCACCGGGACACCGAATTCACCCCTCCACTTT.

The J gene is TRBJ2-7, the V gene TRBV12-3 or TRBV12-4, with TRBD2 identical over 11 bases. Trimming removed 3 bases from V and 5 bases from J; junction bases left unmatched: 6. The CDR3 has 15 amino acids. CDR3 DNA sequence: TGTGCCAGCAGTTTTAGCGGGAGGGCCGGCCACGAGCAGTACTTC. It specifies CASSFSGRAGHEQYF.

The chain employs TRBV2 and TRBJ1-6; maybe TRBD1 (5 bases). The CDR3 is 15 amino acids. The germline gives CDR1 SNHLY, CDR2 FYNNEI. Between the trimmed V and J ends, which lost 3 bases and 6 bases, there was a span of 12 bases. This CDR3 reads CASSERQLFNSPLHF. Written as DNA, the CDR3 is TGTGCCAGCAGTGAGAGACAGCTCTTTAATTCACCCCTCCACTTT.

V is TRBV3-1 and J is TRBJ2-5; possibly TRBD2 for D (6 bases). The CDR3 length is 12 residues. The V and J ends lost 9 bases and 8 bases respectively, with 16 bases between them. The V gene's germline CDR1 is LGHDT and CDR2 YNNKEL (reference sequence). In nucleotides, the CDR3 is TGTGCCAGTCAGTCCGGAGGGTATACCCAGTACTTC. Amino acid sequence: CASQSGGYTQYF.

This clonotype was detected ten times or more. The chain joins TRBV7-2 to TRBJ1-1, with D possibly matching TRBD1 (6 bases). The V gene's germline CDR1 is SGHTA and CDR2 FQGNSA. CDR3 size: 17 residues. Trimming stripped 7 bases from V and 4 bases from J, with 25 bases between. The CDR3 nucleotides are TGTGCCAGCACCAGTAGTGGGGGGGGGCGGGTGAGCACTGAAGCTTTCTTT. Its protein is CASTSSGGGRVSTEAFF.

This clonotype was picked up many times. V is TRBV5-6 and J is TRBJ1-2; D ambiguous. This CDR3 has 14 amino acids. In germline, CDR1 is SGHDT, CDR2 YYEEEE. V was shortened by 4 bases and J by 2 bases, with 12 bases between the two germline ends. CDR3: CASSMVLHNYGYTF. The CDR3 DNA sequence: TGTGCCAGCAGCATGGTCCTCCACAACTATGGCTACACCTTC.

The CDR3 sequence: CASSLTGVETQYF. CDR3 bases: TGTGCCAGCAGCTTAACAGGGGTGGAGACCCAGTACTTC. V and J are TRBV7-2 and TRBJ2-5; 7 positions match TRBD1. V gave up 2 bases and J gave up 5 bases; unmatched junction bases: 2. CDR1 and CDR2 from the germline V gene are SGHTA and FQGNSA. There are 13 residues in the CDR3.